Below are 14 T cell receptor beta chains sequenced from a single sample in a study of T cell changes during pregnancy in multiple sclerosis (dated by TCRdb to between 2018 and 2021). Libraries were constructed by the immunoSEQ multiplex PCR assay. Sourced from immuneACCESS, this table was stored by TCRdb with only in-frame sequences that have V and J called. A share of the clones is absent; for the studies checked, an unresolved V gene accounts for under half, and the remainder has no known explanation. The sample table lists fewer than 85,000 clones, about 92% of them with a count of one. The ten largest clonotypes hold 2.5% to 3% of the sample. The starting material was peripheral blood, obtained in the second trimester of pregnancy. These receptors were obtained from a female donor with multiple sclerosis, enrolled in a pregnancy study.

This sequence joins TRBV18 and TRBJ2-4, with 7 bases fitting TRBD1. From germline, CDR1 is KGHSH and CDR2 LQKENI. Trimming cost V 3 bases and J 5 bases; bases outside gene matches: 1. The CDR3 contains 13 residues. CDR3: CASSPGTENIQYF. DNA for the CDR3: TGTGCCAGCTCACCCGGGACAGAAAACATTCAGTACTTC.

This clone has only a few counts. The chain combines TRBV27 with TRBJ2-2; TRBD2 matches 11 bases. Germline lookup yields CDR1 MNHEY and CDR2 SMNVEV (reference sequence). J was trimmed by 2 bases and V by 6 bases; bases with no gene match: 11. CDR3 length: 18 amino acids. The CDR3 bases are TGTGCCAGCAGCAGCGAACCGGGACTAGCGGTTAACACCGGGGAGCTGTTTTTT. Its translation: CASSSEPGLAVNTGELFF.

The chain recombines TRBV9 with TRBJ2-7, with a weak D call TRBD1 (6 bases). The CDR3 extends over 18 amino acids. V shed 3 bases and J shed 5 bases, with 27 bases lying between them. CDR1 is SGDLS, CDR2 YYNGEE, per germline. CDR3 DNA sequence: TGTGCCAGCAGCGCAGGGGATGTCAGGGGCTTTCCCTTTAACGAGCAGTACTTC. This codes for CASSAGDVRGFPFNEQYF.

The V call is TRBV30, the J call TRBJ2-1; no reliable D call. CDR1 GTSNPN and CDR2 SVGIG come from the germline V gene (reference sequence). The CDR3 spans 13 residues. V shed 0 bases and J shed 6 bases, with 9 bases lying between them. CDR3 in DNA: TGTGCCTGGAGTGTAATTCTTCGCAATGAGCAGTTCTTC. This codes for CAWSVILRNEQFF.

This clone has just one count. CDR3 region: CASSLEPGQAFTEAFF. CDR3 bases: TGCGCCAGCAGCTTGGAACCGGGACAGGCTTTCACTGAAGCTTTCTTT. The J gene is TRBJ1-1, the V gene TRBV5-1; 8 bases are shared with TRBD1. Looked up from germline, CDR1 is SGHRS and CDR2 is YFSETQ. This CDR3 is built from 16 residues. With 0 bases clipped from V and 4 bases from J, the junction kept 8 bases outside the gene matches.

The chain has TRBV6-6 and TRBJ2-3; 8 nucleotides align to TRBD1. The length of the CDR3 is 16 residues. Trimming removed 4 bases from V and 3 bases from J; junction bases left unmatched: 9. Looked up from germline, CDR1 is MNHNY and CDR2 is SVGAGI (reference sequence). CDR3 DNA sequence: TGTGCCAGCAGTTCGCGACAGGGGTTGGCAACAGATACGCAGTATTTT. Amino acid sequence: CASSSRQGLATDTQYF.

This clone was picked up one time. CDR3 region: CAWSVGGSTGGNTIYF. Written as DNA, the CDR3 is TGTGCCTGGAGTGTAGGGGGATCGACGGGGGGAAACACCATATATTTT. The V gene is TRBV30, the J gene TRBJ1-3, with D possibly matching TRBD1 (6 bases). Trimming left V 0 bases short and J 4 bases short, with 16 bases between. This CDR3 comprises 16 residues. CDR1 is GTSNPN and CDR2 is SVGIG in the germline V gene (reference sequence).

The chain links TRBV7-2 to TRBJ1-5; D is uncertain. CDR1 is SGHTA, CDR2 FQGNSA, per germline. V lost 1 base, J lost 4 bases, and 11 bases lay in between. This CDR3 has 15 residues. CDR3 protein: CASSLVQTRNQPQHF. The CDR3 DNA reads as TGTGCCAGCAGCTTAGTACAGACACGAAATCAGCCCCAGCATTTT.

The genes are TRBV11-2 and TRBJ1-4; 8 bases line up with TRBD1. Per germline, CDR1 SGHAT and CDR2 FQNNGV. The length of the CDR3 is 15 residues. V lost 5 bases, J lost 4 bases, and 6 bases stayed unmatched. The CDR3 reads CASSPRTGNNEKLFF. CDR3 DNA: TGTGCCAGCAGCCCACGGACAGGGAATAATGAAAAACTGTTTTTT.

The chain links TRBV6-5 to TRBJ2-7; the D gene is possibly TRBD1 (6 bases). Looked up from germline, CDR1 is MNHEY and CDR2 is SVGAGI. V was clipped by 2 bases and J by 3 bases, with 8 bases between them. This CDR3 comprises 13 residues. CDR3 sequence: CASSYRGNYEQYF. The CDR3 bases are TGTGCCAGCAGTTACAGGGGGAACTACGAGCAGTACTTC.

This chain connects TRBV11-2 to TRBJ1-2; D is uncertain. Germline V gene data show CDR1 as SGHAT and CDR2 as FQNNGV. V was cut by 3 bases and J by 4 bases, with 9 bases left in between. This CDR3 has 13 residues. CDR3 in amino acids: CASSLAPGYGYTF. DNA for the CDR3: TGTGCCAGCAGCTTGGCTCCGGGCTATGGCTACACCTTC. Combining the CDR3 with reference TRBV11-2 and TRBJ1-2 gives the whole variable domain EAGVAQSPRYKIIEKRQSVAFWCNPISGHATLYWYQQILGQGPKLLIQFQNNGVVDDSQLPKDRFSAERLKGVDSTLKIQPAKLEDSAVYLCASSLAPGYGYTFGSGTRLTVV.

The V gene is TRBV2, the J gene TRBJ1-2, with TRBD1 matching over 9 bases. After removal of 6 bases from V and 8 bases from J, the junction contained 10 bases not matched to a gene. There are 14 residues in the CDR3. Germline lookup yields CDR1 SNHLY and CDR2 FYNNEI. The CDR3 nucleotides are TGTGCCAGCAGGATTATACAGGGACAGGGAGGCTACACCTTC. Amino acid sequence: CASRIIQGQGGYTF.

This sequence joins TRBV28 and TRBJ1-6; tentatively, D is TRBD1 (6 bases). In germline, CDR1 is MDHEN, CDR2 SYDVKM. V lost 5 bases to trimming and J lost 5 bases, with 13 bases between them. The CDR3 loop spans 15 amino acids. The CDR3 bases are TGTGCCAGCAGTCAGGTGCAGGGGAATAATTCACCCCTCCACTTT. Residues: CASSQVQGNNSPLHF. The whole variable domain, remainder taken from reference TRBV28 and TRBJ1-6, is DVKVTQSSRYLVKRTGEKVFLECVQDMDHENMFWYRQDPGLGLRLIYFSYDVKMKEKGDIPEGYSVSREKKERFSLILESASTNQTSMYLCASSQVQGNNSPLHFGNGTRLTVT.

CDR3 loop: CASSLRGSEQYF. The CDR3 bases are TGTGCCAGCAGTTTAAGAGGATCCGAGCAGTACTTC. The J gene is TRBJ2-7, the V gene TRBV27; D unclear. The germline CDR1 and CDR2 sequences are MNHEY and SMNVEV (reference sequence). Trimming stripped 2 bases from V and 6 bases from J, with 8 bases between. The CDR3 consists of 12 residues.